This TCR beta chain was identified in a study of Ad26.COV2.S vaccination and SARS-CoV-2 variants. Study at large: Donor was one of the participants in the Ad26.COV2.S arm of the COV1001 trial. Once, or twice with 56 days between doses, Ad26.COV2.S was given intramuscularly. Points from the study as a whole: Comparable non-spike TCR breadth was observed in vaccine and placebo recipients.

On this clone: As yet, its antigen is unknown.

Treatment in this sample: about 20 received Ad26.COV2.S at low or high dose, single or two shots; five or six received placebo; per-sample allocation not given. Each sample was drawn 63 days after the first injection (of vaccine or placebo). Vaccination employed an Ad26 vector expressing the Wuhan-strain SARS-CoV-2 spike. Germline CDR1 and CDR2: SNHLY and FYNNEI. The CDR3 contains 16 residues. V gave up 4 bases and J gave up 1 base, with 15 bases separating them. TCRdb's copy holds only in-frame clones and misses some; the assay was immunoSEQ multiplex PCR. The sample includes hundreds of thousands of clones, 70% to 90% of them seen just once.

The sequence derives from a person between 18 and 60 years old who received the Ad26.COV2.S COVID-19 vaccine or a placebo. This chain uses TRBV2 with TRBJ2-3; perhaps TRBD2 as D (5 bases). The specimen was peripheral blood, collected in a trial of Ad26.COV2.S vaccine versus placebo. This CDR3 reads CASSGGLGRGTDTQYF. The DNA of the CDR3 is TGTGCCAGCAGTGGAGGACTGGGCCGGGGCACAGATACGCAGTATTTT.